This T cell receptor (beta chain) was captured by sequencing in a study of shared clonotypes between healthy human individuals. Overall study: A couple of women and a few men aged 18 to 49 made up the donors. Three CD4 naive, three CD4 memory, two CD8 naive and one CD8 memory plate were used per donor.

Notes on the study in general: When naive CD4 clonotypes were compared across a handful of donors, around 5% were shared.

Of note for this clone: The target antigen is unknown.

Over several immunoSEQ plates, each subset's genomic DNA was distributed in even portions. Assay: immunoSEQ multiplex PCR; the TCRdb copy retains only in-frame clones and omits some. The sample has 800,000 to 1,200,000 clones, approximately 80% seen once. The clonotype was recovered from a man aged 18 to 29 in good health. Some clones in this sample may be carry-over from other donors' samples. The sequencing input was memory CD4+ T cells from PBMCs. Subset indicated: CD45RA-negative fraction.

The CDR3 sequence is CAINMDRTSYEQYF. The CDR3 bases are TGTGCCATCAATATGGACAGGACATCCTACGAGCAGTACTTC. The gene calls are TRBV10-3 and TRBJ2-7; 7 bases are shared with TRBD1. Unmatched junction bases numbered 7, after V lost 7 bases and J lost 1 base. The CDR3 covers 14 residues. Germline loops: CDR1 ENHRY, CDR2 SYGVKD.